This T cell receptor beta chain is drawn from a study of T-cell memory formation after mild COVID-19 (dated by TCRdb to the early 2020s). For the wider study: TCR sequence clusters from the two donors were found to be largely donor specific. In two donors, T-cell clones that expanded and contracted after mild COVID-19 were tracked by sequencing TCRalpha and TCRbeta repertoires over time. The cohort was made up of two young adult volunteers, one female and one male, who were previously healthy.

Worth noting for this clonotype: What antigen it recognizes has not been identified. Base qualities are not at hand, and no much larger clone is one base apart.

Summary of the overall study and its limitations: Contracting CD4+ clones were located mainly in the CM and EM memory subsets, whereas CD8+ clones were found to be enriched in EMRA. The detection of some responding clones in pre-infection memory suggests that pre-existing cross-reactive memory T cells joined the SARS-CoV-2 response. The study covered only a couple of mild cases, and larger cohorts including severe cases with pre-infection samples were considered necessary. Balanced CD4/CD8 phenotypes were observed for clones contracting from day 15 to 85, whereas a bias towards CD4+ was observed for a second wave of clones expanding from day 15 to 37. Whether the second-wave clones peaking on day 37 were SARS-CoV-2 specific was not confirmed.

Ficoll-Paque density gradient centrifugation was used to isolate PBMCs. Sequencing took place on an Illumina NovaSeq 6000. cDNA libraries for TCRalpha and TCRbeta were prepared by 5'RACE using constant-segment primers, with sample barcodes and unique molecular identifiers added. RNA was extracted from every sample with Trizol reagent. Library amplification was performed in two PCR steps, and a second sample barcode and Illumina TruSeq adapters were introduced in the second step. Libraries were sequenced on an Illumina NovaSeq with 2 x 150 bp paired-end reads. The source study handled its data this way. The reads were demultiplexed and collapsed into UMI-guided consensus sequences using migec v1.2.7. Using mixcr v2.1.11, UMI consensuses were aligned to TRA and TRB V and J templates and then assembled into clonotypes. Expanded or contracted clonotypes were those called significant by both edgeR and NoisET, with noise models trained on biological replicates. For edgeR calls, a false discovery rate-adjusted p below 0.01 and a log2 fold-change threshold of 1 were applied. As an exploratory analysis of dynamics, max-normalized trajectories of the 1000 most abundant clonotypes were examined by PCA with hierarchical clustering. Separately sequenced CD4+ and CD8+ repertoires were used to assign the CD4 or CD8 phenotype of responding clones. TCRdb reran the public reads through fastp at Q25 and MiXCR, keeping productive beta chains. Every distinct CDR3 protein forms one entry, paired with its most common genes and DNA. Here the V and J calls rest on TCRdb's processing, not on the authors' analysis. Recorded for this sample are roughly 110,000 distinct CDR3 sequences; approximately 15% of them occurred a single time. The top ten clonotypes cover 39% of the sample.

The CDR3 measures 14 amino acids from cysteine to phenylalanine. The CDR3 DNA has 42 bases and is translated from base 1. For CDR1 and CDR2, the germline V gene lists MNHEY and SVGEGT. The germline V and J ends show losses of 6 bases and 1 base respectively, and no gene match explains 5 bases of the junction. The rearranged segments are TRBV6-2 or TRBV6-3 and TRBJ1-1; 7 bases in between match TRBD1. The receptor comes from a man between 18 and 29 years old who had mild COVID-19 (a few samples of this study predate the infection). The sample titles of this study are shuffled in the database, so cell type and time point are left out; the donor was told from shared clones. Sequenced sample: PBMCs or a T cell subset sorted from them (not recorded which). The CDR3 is CASSKQGWNTEAFF. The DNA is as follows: TGTGCCAGCAGCAAACAGGGGTGGAACACTGAAGCTTTCTTT.